This TCR beta chain appears in the sequencing data of a study of T cell responses to AZD1222 COVID-19 vaccine. Whole-study findings and limits: With dominance at 160-218 and 743-854, vaccine-associated CD4 TCRs spanned spike.

This CDR3 has 11 amino acids. CDR1 is ENHRY, CDR2 SYGVKD, per germline. Trimming cost V 8 bases and J 7 bases, with 12 bases left between them. The repertoire was sequenced with immunoSEQ multiplex PCR; TCRdb's copy has only in-frame clones and lacks some. The sample includes fewer than 110,000 clones, 87% of them seen just once. As regards this clone: Antigen: not known.

The source is an adult who received the AZD1222 COVID-19 vaccine. The sequences come from peripheral blood, collected 28 days after the second AZD1222 dose. The V gene is TRBV10-3, the J gene TRBJ2-7; D possibly uses TRBD1 or TRBD2 (5 bases each). This chain's CDR3 is CAIDWGGEQYF. CDR3 DNA: TGTGCCATCGACTGGGGCGGGGAGCAGTACTTC.